This T cell receptor (beta chain) appears in the sequencing data of a study of cytomegalovirus exposure and HLA in healthy donors. Whole-study results and caveats: In a later analysis, donors in an Asian-associated ancestry cluster reportedly had fewer N-insertions in productive TCRs than the cohort mean. Clonal expansion, a later analysis showed, was greater in HLA-associated TCR beta chains than in equally common others.

The PCR ran on 60 Vbeta and 13 Jbeta primers. The data were produced by immunoSEQ multiplex PCR, yet TCRdb's version contains in-frame clones alone and is incomplete. Of about 200,000 clones detected, around three quarters appear once; the ten largest clones hold 12% to 15%. About this clone: Its matching antigen is unknown.

The CDR3 sequence is 15 residues long. Germline V gene data show CDR1 as SEHNR and CDR2 as FQNEAQ (reference sequence). The V gene end was trimmed by 3 bases and the J gene end by 6 bases; junction bases not matched to a gene: 11. The receptor's source is a woman in her 30s in good health and CMV-seropositive. The chain uses TRBV7-9 and TRBJ2-7; 7 nucleotides align to TRBD2. Sample: PBMCs. CDR3 bases: TGTGCCAGCAGCTTCGGGACTATGGCCCCTTCCGAGCAGTACTTC. It yields the protein CASSFGTMAPSEQYF.